The table lists the clone carrying this T cell receptor beta chain with a count of one. These data are taken from a study of blood T cell repertoires in COVID-19. Study details: There were acute and convalescent COVID-19 samples, and they came from the United States, Italy and Spain. Sample material is recorded as cDNA or gDNA derived from T cells, B-cell-depleted T cells, or PBMCs.

Repertoires were generated with immunoSEQ multiplex PCR, while TCRdb's copy carries only in-frame clones and drops some. Of 350,000 to 500,000 clones in the sample, about 88% were seen once. Living in about two dozen US areas, the participants were between about 18 and 100 years of age. Shortly before study entry, within 2 weeks, exposed participants had met a COVID-19 case. The receptor comes from a woman younger than 35 who had been exposed to COVID-19. What was sequenced was PBMCs or T cells enriched from blood (not recorded which).

The CDR3 sequence: CATEVVTTGELFF. The CDR3 nucleotides are TGTGCCACGGAGGTAGTAACAACCGGGGAGCTGTTTTTT. The chain uses TRBV28 and TRBJ2-2, with D tentatively TRBD2 (5 bases). This CDR3 is built from 13 residues. V dropped 10 bases and J dropped 5 bases, with 14 bases sitting between them. The germline V gene encodes CDR1 MDHEN and CDR2 SYDVKM.